These T cell receptor beta chains were read from a single sample in a study of shared clonotypes between healthy human individuals. Only in-frame clones appear in the TCRdb table, and some are missing; sequencing was by immunoSEQ multiplex PCR. The data contain about 1,900,000 clones, about 95% of them singletons. Sequences were obtained from naive CD8+ T cells sorted from blood. Every receptor here comes from a man between 18 and 29 years old in good health. Each CDR3 is given with its conserved first and last residue. A D gene is named only where the DNA matches it firmly. Clone size appears in some rows only: once, few, many, or a class for an expanded clone.

TRBV2	TRBJ2-5	.	.	TGTGCCAGCAGTCCCCAGGCAGGGCCGTACCAAGAGACCCAGTACTTC	CASSPQAGPYQETQYF
TRBV28	TRBJ2-7	.	TRBD1	TGTGCCCACAGGGGGCTGGACTACGAGCAGTACTTC	CAHRGLDYEQYF
TRBV28	TRBJ2-5	.	TRBD2	TGTGCCAGCAGTCCCGGGACTAGCGGGGGTGAGACCCAGTACTTC	CASSPGTSGGETQYF
TRBV28	TRBJ1-1	.	.	TGTGCCAGCAGTTTAGGGGCAGGGCCCACCACTGAAGCTTTCTTT	CASSLGAGPTTEAFF
TRBV9	TRBJ1-3	.	TRBD1	TGTGCCAGCAGCAATACAGGGGTAGGAAACACCATATATTTT	CASSNTGVGNTIYF
TRBV7-6	TRBJ2-1	.	TRBD2	TGTGCCAGCAGCTTAAAAGCGGGGGGTGACAATGAGCAGTTCTTC	CASSLKAGGDNEQFF
TRBV2	TRBJ1-5	.	.	TGTGCCAGCAGTGAGGGGGCTTTTCAGCCCCAGCATTTT	CASSEGAFQPQHF
TRBV9	TRBJ2-7	.	TRBD2	TGTGCCAGCAGCGCCTCGGGGGGTGGACACGAGCAGTACTTC	CASSASGGGHEQYF
TRBV13	TRBJ1-2	.	.	TGTGCCAGCAGCTTAGAGGCCAGGGAAGGCTATGGCTACACCTTC	CASSLEAREGYGYTF
TRBV30	TRBJ1-1	.	.	TGTGCCGGCCCGGGGGGATTAGGCACTGAAGCTTTCTTT	CAGPGGLGTEAFF
TRBV4-1	TRBJ1-4	.	.	TGCGCCAGCAGCAGACAGAATGATAATGAAAAACTGTTTTTT	CASSRQNDNEKLFF
TRBV6-1	TRBJ2-7	.	TRBD2	TGTGCCAGCAGTGAAGCCCTAGCGGGGGGGCTTAGGGAGCAGTACTTC	CASSEALAGGLREQYF
TRBV11-2	TRBJ2-1	.	TRBD1	TGTGCCAGCAGCTTAGATCGAACAGGGGAACATGAGCAGTTCTTC	CASSLDRTGEHEQFF
TRBV10-3	TRBJ2-1	once	.	TGTGCCATCAGTGTAATCGGGGGACCTTACAATGAGCAGTTCTTC	CAISVIGGPYNEQFF
TRBV4-1	TRBJ2-7	.	TRBD2	TGCGCCAGCAGCCAAGTCGGGGGGGCCGACGAGCAGTACTTC	CASSQVGGADEQYF
TRBV19	TRBJ1-6	.	TRBD1	TGTGCCAGCCGGACAGGGTATAATTCACCCCTCCACTTT	CASRTGYNSPLHF
TRBV7-3	TRBJ2-3	.	TRBD1	TGTGCCAGCAGCTTAATACCATCCCGGGACAGGCCCGCGCACACAAATTTCCCAGATACGCAGTATTTT	CASSLIPSRDRPAHTNFPDTQYF
TRBV9	TRBJ2-7	.	.	TGTGCCAGCAGCGTAGGGGGGTACTCCTACGAGCAGTACTTC	CASSVGGYSYEQYF
TRBV19	TRBJ1-6	.	TRBD1	TGTGCCAGTAGTCTTCACTGGACAGGGAAGGTCGTGATTTCACCCCTCCACTTT	CASSLHWTGKVVISPLHF
TRBV4-1	TRBJ2-2	once	.	TGCGCCAGCAGCCAAGATGGCGTGAACACCGGGGAGCTGTTTTTT	CASSQDGVNTGELFF
TRBV27	TRBJ2-4	once	.	TGTGCCAGCAGTTTATACCCAGGGGTCAAAAACATTCAGTACTTC	CASSLYPGVKNIQYF
TRBV6-5	TRBJ1-2	.	.	TGTGCCAGCAGCCTCGGACGGAACTATGGCTACACCTTC	CASSLGRNYGYTF
TRBV7-9	TRBJ1-4	.	.	TGTGCCAGCAGCTCCCGTTCACAGGCAGGTGGAGCAACTAATGAAAAACTGTTTTTT	CASSSRSQAGGATNEKLFF
TRBV9	TRBJ2-1	.	TRBD2	TGTGCCAGCAGCGTCCGAGCGGGGTCTTCCTACAATGAGCAGTTCTTC	CASSVRAGSSYNEQFF
TRBV6-1	TRBJ2-3	.	.	TGTGCCAGCAGCTCCCTCCCAGATACGCAGTATTTT	CASSSLPDTQYF
TRBV5-4	TRBJ2-7	.	.	TGTGCCAGCAGCCTGGAGGTGGCAGGCCCAAACTACGAGCAGTACTTC	CASSLEVAGPNYEQYF
TRBV27	TRBJ1-1	.	TRBD1	TGTGCCAGCAGTTTACAGGGGGCGTTGGGGGAAGCTTTCTTT	CASSLQGALGEAFF
TRBV7-8	TRBJ2-3	.	TRBD2	TGTGCCAGCAGCTTGATACTAGCGCCTAGCACAGATACGCAGTATTTT	CASSLILAPSTDTQYF
TRBV7-9	TRBJ2-1	.	.	TGTGCCAGCAGCTTCCAAAGGGGGGGCCGACACAACAATGAGCAGTTCTTC	CASSFQRGGRHNNEQFF
TRBV5-6	TRBJ1-1	.	.	TGTGCCAGCAGCTCAATACAGGGGAACACTGAAGCTTTCTTT	CASSSIQGNTEAFF
TRBV9	TRBJ2-7	.	TRBD2	TGTGCCAGCAGCGTAGAGGGGACTAGCGGGAGCTCCTACGAGCAGTACTTC	CASSVEGTSGSSYEQYF
TRBV4-1	TRBJ2-7	once	TRBD2	TGCGCCAGCAGCCATTTCAGCGGGGGTTTATGGGAGCAGTACTTC	CASSHFSGGLWEQYF
TRBV7-9	TRBJ1-6	.	TRBD1	TGTGCCAGCAGCTACACAGGGGACTCACCCCTCCACTTT	CASSYTGDSPLHF
TRBV4-3	TRBJ1-1	.	.	TGCGCCAGCAGCCAATTTCGACAGCTACCGAACACTGAAGCTTTCTTT	CASSQFRQLPNTEAFF
TRBV27	TRBJ2-7	.	.	TGTGCCAGCAGTTTAGTCGCGGGGAGTGAGCAGTACTTC	CASSLVAGSEQYF
TRBV11-2	TRBJ2-3	.	.	TGTGCCAGCAGCTTAGATATGGGGACTGGGAGCACAGATACGCAGTATTTT	CASSLDMGTGSTDTQYF
TRBV13	TRBJ1-1	once	.	TGTGCCAGCAGCTTCCCTGGGGGGAACACTGAAGCTTTCTTT	CASSFPGGNTEAFF
TRBV19	TRBJ1-1	.	TRBD1	TGTGCCAGTAGTATAAGAGGACAGGGGCCGAACACTGAAGCTTTCTTT	CASSIRGQGPNTEAFF
TRBV9	TRBJ2-1	.	.	TGTGCCAGCAGCGCGTATGGCGGGGAAGCCTCCTACAATGAGCAGTTCTTC	CASSAYGGEASYNEQFF
TRBV30	TRBJ1-4	once	.	TGTGCCTGGAGTGGGAATAATGAAAAACTGTTTTTT	CAWSGNNEKLFF
TRBV13	TRBJ1-1	.	.	TGTGCCAGCAGCTTAGGTATCACTGAAGCTTTCTTT	CASSLGITEAFF
TRBV6-1	TRBJ2-7	.	.	TGTGCCAGCAGTGATCGGGGTTATACCTCCTACGAGCAGTACTTC	CASSDRGYTSYEQYF
TRBV4-1	TRBJ2-1	.	TRBD1	TGCGCCAGCAGCCAACCCGGGACAGGGTACAATGAGCAGTTCTTC	CASSQPGTGYNEQFF
TRBV4-1	TRBJ2-2	.	.	TGCGCCAGCAGCCGAAGCGGGGAGCTGTTTTTT	CASSRSGELFF
TRBV14	TRBJ2-7	.	TRBD1	TGTGCCAGCAGCCAAGAGGACAGGGGAGGCGAGCAGTACTTC	CASSQEDRGGEQYF
TRBV25-1	TRBJ1-4	.	.	TGTGCCAGCAGTGACTTTTTGGGGCTCAATGAAAAACTGTTTTTT	CASSDFLGLNEKLFF
TRBV5-6	TRBJ1-1	.	.	TGTGCCAGCAGCTTGGCCAGCACTGAAGCTTTCTTT	CASSLASTEAFF
TRBV4-2	TRBJ2-2	.	.	TGTGCCGTACAGGTCCCGAACACCGGGGAGCTGTTTTTT	CAVQVPNTGELFF
TRBV19	TRBJ1-1	.	.	TGTGCCATTCATATGGGTGTGACTGAAGCTTTCTTT	CAIHMGVTEAFF
TRBV7-8	TRBJ2-7	.	.	TGTGCCAGCAGCACGGACACCTACTACGAGCAGTACTTC	CASSTDTYYEQYF
TRBV2	TRBJ1-4	once	.	TGTGCCAGCAGTGAAGGGGCGGGGAGAGAAAAACTGTTTTTT	CASSEGAGREKLFF